A selection of T cell receptor beta chains follows, all from one sample in a study of blood T cell repertoires in COVID-19. TCRdb keeps only in-frame clones here, not all; method: immunoSEQ multiplex PCR. The table lists roughly 250,000 clones, around four fifths of them singletons. Sequencing was carried out using peripheral blood. These receptors were obtained from a man aged 50 to 59 with acute or convalescent COVID-19. Both conserved end residues are part of each CDR3. D genes are given only for firm matches. A clone size is listed for some rows: how often the clone was seen (once, few, many), or a class if it is expanded.

D,V,J,size,CDR3,DNA
-,TRBV6-5,TRBJ1-3,-,CASSSRGLSGNTIYF,TGTGCCAGCAGTTCCAGGGGTCTATCTGGAAACACCATATATTTT
TRBD2,TRBV5-4,TRBJ2-7,once,CASSLSSGISYEQYF,TGTGCCAGCAGCTTGTCTAGCGGGATCTCCTACGAGCAGTACTTC
-,TRBV9,TRBJ2-2,-,CASSEWGPNTGELFF,TGTGCCAGCAGCGAGTGGGGGCCTAACACCGGGGAGCTGTTTTTT
TRBD1,TRBV19,TRBJ1-5,once,CASSMGTGGFQPQHF,TGTGCCAGTAGTATGGGGACAGGGGGCTTTCAGCCCCAGCATTTT
-,TRBV5-4,TRBJ1-1,-,CASSLKRDTEAFF,TGTGCCAGCAGCTTGAAGAGGGACACTGAAGCTTTCTTT
TRBD2,TRBV11-1,TRBJ2-7,many,CASSPEAGGPNEQYF,TGTGCCAGCAGCCCGGAAGCGGGAGGGCCCAACGAGCAGTACTTC
-,TRBV11-2,TRBJ1-1,-,CASSSRGYLYTEAFF,TGTGCCAGCAGCTCCAGGGGTTATCTTTACACTGAAGCTTTCTTT
-,TRBV24-1,TRBJ2-1,-,CATSDFVRADPNEQFF,TGTGCCACCAGTGATTTTGTGAGGGCGGATCCCAATGAGCAGTTCTTC
-,TRBV20-1,TRBJ1-2,few,CSAGADYGYTF,TGCAGTGCGGGGGCGGACTATGGCTACACCTTC
-,TRBV6-5,TRBJ1-1,-,CASTMNRNTEAFF,TGTGCCAGCACCATGAACAGGAACACTGAAGCTTTCTTT
-,TRBV10-2,TRBJ2-7,once,CASSFAAGTRSYEQYF,TGCGCCAGCAGCTTTGCTGCCGGGACTCGCTCCTACGAGCAGTACTTC
-,TRBV5-1,TRBJ1-3,-,CASSSETGISSGNTIYF,TGCGCCAGCAGCTCGGAGACAGGAATCTCCTCTGGAAACACCATATATTTT
-,TRBV2,TRBJ2-7,-,CASSSEGRKQYF,TGTGCCAGCAGTAGCGAGGGTCGGAAGCAGTACTTC
-,TRBV9,TRBJ1-6,-,CASSFTSGVNNSPLHF,TGTGCCAGCAGCTTTACGTCAGGGGTTAATAATTCACCCCTCCACTTT
-,TRBV9,TRBJ1-2,once,CASSVAQDRLLYGYTF,TGTGCCAGCAGCGTAGCCCAGGACAGACTCCTCTATGGCTACACCTTC
-,TRBV2,TRBJ2-3,once,CASSPRTSTDTQYF,TGTGCCAGCAGCCCGAGGACTAGCACAGATACGCAGTATTTT
-,TRBV15,TRBJ2-2,-,CATSKKASHTGELFF,TGTGCCACCAGCAAAAAGGCTAGCCACACCGGGGAGCTGTTTTTT
TRBD2,TRBV3-1/TRBV3-2,TRBJ2-7,-,CASSPQREPLYEQYF,TGTGCCAGCAGTCCCCAGCGGGAGCCCCTCTACGAGCAGTACTTC
TRBD2,TRBV4-2,TRBJ2-7,-,CASSQPGTSGAYEQYF,TGTGCCAGCAGCCAACCCGGGACTAGCGGGGCCTACGAGCAGTACTTC
TRBD2,TRBV15,TRBJ2-1,-,CATSREARTSGTSEQFF,TGTGCCACCAGCAGAGAGGCCCGGACTAGCGGGACCTCAGAGCAGTTCTTC
-,TRBV28,TRBJ1-2,-,CASSPQAFYGYTF,TGTGCCAGCAGTCCACAGGCGTTCTATGGCTACACCTTC
TRBD2,TRBV7-6,TRBJ2-7,-,CASSPTSGGAYEQYF,TGTGCCAGCAGCCCGACTAGCGGGGGGGCCTACGAGCAGTACTTC
-,TRBV6-4,TRBJ2-3,-,CASSLASGTDTQYF,TGTGCCAGCAGTTTGGCTAGCGGCACAGATACGCAGTATTTT
TRBD1,TRBV2,TRBJ1-3,-,CASSEVWRTGPSGNTIYF,TGTGCCAGCAGTGAAGTGTGGAGGACAGGACCTTCTGGAAACACCATATATTTT
-,TRBV27,TRBJ1-1,-,CASSSPRHTEAFF,TGTGCCAGCAGTTCCCCGCGGCACACTGAAGCTTTCTTT
-,TRBV28,TRBJ1-2,-,CASTRGRWNYGYTF,TGTGCCAGCACCCGAGGGCGATGGAACTATGGCTACACCTTC
TRBD1,TRBV30,TRBJ1-1,-,CARQGGNTEAFF,TGTGCCCGACAGGGAGGGAACACTGAAGCTTTCTTT
TRBD2,TRBV7-3,TRBJ2-3,-,CASSFLAGGFYTQYF,TGTGCCAGCAGCTTTCTAGCGGGAGGGTTTTATACGCAGTATTTT
TRBD2,TRBV11-3,TRBJ2-7,-,CASGTSGRYEQYF,TGTGCCAGCGGTACTAGCGGGAGGTACGAGCAGTACTTC